Below are 2 T cell receptor beta chains sequenced from a single sample in a study of blood T cell repertoires in COVID-19. Data came from immunoSEQ multiplex PCR; TCRdb stores just in-frame clones and leaves some out. The sample consists of tens of thousands of clones, approximately 90% of them appearing once. Sequencing used peripheral blood. The receptors shown here come from a human donor in a cohort sampled during active COVID-19.

CDR3 amino acids: CAWSLAGATEAFF. The CDR3 DNA follows: TGTGCCTGGAGTCTGGCTGGGGCCACTGAAGCTTTCTTT. V gene TRBV30 combines with J gene TRBJ1-1, with a tentative D call TRBD1 (5 bases). V lost 2 bases, J lost 4 bases, and 11 bases lay in between. This CDR3 is built from 13 residues. Germline lookup yields CDR1 GTSNPN and CDR2 SVGIG (reference sequence). Using reference TRBV30 and TRBJ1-1 for the parts outside the CDR3, the full variable domain is SQTIHQWPATLVQPVGSPLSLECTVEGTSNPNLYWYRQAAGRGLQLLFYSVGIGQISSEVPQNLSASRPQDRQFILSSKKLLLSDSGFYLCAWSLAGATEAFFGQGTRLTVV.

This rearrangement joins TRBV2 to TRBJ1-5, with 7 nucleotides matching TRBD1. Trimming removed 5 bases from V and 6 bases from J; junction bases left unmatched: 7. CDR1 is SNHLY, CDR2 FYNNEI, per germline. The CDR3 is made up of 14 amino acids. The CDR3 DNA follows: TGTGCCAGCAGTAACAGGGGTAAGAGTCAGCCCCAGCATTTT. Amino acids: CASSNRGKSQPQHF.